These T cell receptor beta chains were read from a single sample in a study of blood T cell repertoires in COVID-19. Here immunoSEQ multiplex PCR was the method, and the copy in TCRdb shows in-frame clones only, minus some. The sample includes about 37,000 clones, approximately 88% of them seen just once. What was sequenced was peripheral blood. The receptors stem from a human donor in a cohort sampled during active COVID-19. Both conserved end residues are part of each CDR3. A D gene is named only where the DNA matches it firmly. The size entry is marked missing in some rows and otherwise reads once, few, many or a size class.

>NA|TRBJ2-1|TRBV18|NA
CASSGSSYNEQFF
TGTGCCAGCTCAGGGAGCTCCTACAATGAGCAGTTCTTC
>NA|TRBJ1-2|TRBV9|NA
CASSVAAGGDGYTF
TGTGCCAGCAGCGTAGCCGCAGGAGGGGATGGCTACACCTTC
>NA|TRBJ2-7|TRBV7-9|NA
CASSFGTAHFSYEQYF
TGTGCCAGCAGCTTTGGTACAGCCCACTTCTCCTACGAGCAGTACTTC
>NA|TRBJ2-2|TRBV5-1|NA
CASSPPDSRGLFF
TGCGCCAGCAGCCCCCCCGACAGCCGTGGGCTGTTTTTT
>TRBD1|TRBJ1-6|TRBV6-2/TRBV6-3|NA
CASSIGQGYRLYNSPLHF
TGTGCCAGCAGTATTGGACAGGGATATCGCCTTTATAATTCACCCCTCCACTTT
>NA|TRBJ1-4|TRBV5-1|NA
CASSFTGQLEKLFF
TGCGCCAGCAGCTTTACAGGACAGCTAGAAAAACTGTTTTTT
>NA|TRBJ1-2|TRBV6-5|few
CASSKDSNYGYTF
TGTGCCAGCAGTAAGGACAGTAACTATGGCTACACCTTC
>TRBD1|TRBJ1-1|TRBV19|NA
CASRPRQGMIATEAFF
TGTGCCAGTAGGCCCCGACAGGGGATGATTGCCACTGAAGCTTTCTTT
>TRBD1|TRBJ1-1|TRBV7-6|NA
CASSLGQGGNTEAFF
TGTGCCAGCAGCTTGGGACAGGGCGGGAACACTGAAGCTTTCTTT
>TRBD1|TRBJ1-5|TRBV4-2|NA
CASSQDGTGVGQPQHF
TGTGCCAGCAGCCAAGATGGGACAGGGGTTGGGCAGCCCCAGCATTTT
>TRBD2|TRBJ2-1|TRBV19|NA
CASSIVAAGGHRNEQFF
TGTGCCAGTAGTATAGTGGCGGCGGGAGGGCACAGGAATGAGCAGTTCTTC
>NA|TRBJ2-2|TRBV4-2|NA
CASSFSSGELFF
TGTGCCAGCAGCTTTAGTTCCGGGGAGCTGTTTTTT
>TRBD1|TRBJ1-6|TRBV6-2/TRBV6-3|NA
CASSYSGQGRLSPLHF
TGTGCCAGCAGTTACTCCGGACAGGGGCGATTGTCACCCCTCCACTTT
>TRBD2|TRBJ2-3|TRBV30|NA
CAWSARGGFADTQYF
TGTGCCTGGAGTGCCCGCGGGGGTTTCGCAGATACGCAGTATTTT
>TRBD1|TRBJ2-5|TRBV7-9|NA
CASSPGEQGAGETQYF
TGTGCCAGCAGTCCAGGAGAACAGGGGGCGGGAGAGACCCAGTACTTC
>TRBD2|TRBJ2-3|TRBV4-2|NA
CASSQGLAEPTDTQYF
TGTGCCAGCAGCCAAGGACTAGCGGAGCCCACAGATACGCAGTATTTT
>NA|TRBJ2-3|TRBV21-1|NA
CASSTDHRDTQYF
TGTGCCAGCAGCACCGATCACAGAGATACGCAGTATTTT
>NA|TRBJ1-2|TRBV12-5|NA
CASARGRYGYTF
TGTGCTAGTGCCAGAGGCCGCTATGGCTACACCTTC
>NA|TRBJ1-1|TRBV19|NA
CASTARLLNTEAFF
TGTGCCAGTACCGCGCGGCTCTTGAACACTGAAGCTTTCTTT
>NA|TRBJ1-3|TRBV2|NA
CASSELAESTIYF
TGTGCCAGCAGTGAATTGGCGGAAAGCACCATATATTTT
>NA|TRBJ2-5|TRBV10-3|once
CAISEGQWETQYF
TGTGCCATCAGTGAGGGACAGTGGGAGACCCAGTACTTC
>TRBD2|TRBJ2-1|TRBV9|NA
CASSELAGGHNEQFF
TGTGCCAGCAGCGAACTAGCGGGAGGACACAATGAGCAGTTCTTC
>TRBD2|TRBJ2-1|TRBV18|NA
CASSLTAPGLSSYNEQFF
TGTGCCAGCTCACTAACGGCTCCGGGACTATCATCCTACAATGAGCAGTTCTTC
>NA|TRBJ2-7|TRBV3-1/TRBV3-2|NA
CASSQGADEQYF
TGTGCCAGCAGTCAAGGGGCCGACGAGCAGTACTTC
>TRBD2|TRBJ2-1|TRBV14|once
CASSHLKPGTSGSNEQFF
TGTGCCAGCAGCCACCTGAAACCCGGGACTAGCGGGAGTAATGAGCAGTTCTTC
>NA|TRBJ2-1|TRBV6-4|NA
CASSLDWNSYNEQFF
TGTGCCAGCAGTCTGGACTGGAACTCCTACAATGAGCAGTTCTTC
>NA|TRBJ2-5|TRBV6-1|NA
CASSEWQEGETQYF
TGTGCCAGCAGTGAATGGCAGGAGGGGGAGACCCAGTACTTC
>NA|TRBJ1-1|TRBV9|NA
CASSEQRNTEAFF
TGTGCCAGCAGCGAACAGAGGAACACTGAAGCTTTCTTT
>NA|TRBJ1-2|TRBV30|NA
CAWSVLPTFYGYTF
TGTGCCTGGAGTGTACTGCCAACCTTCTATGGCTACACCTTC
>NA|TRBJ2-1|TRBV19|NA
CASSRSSNEQFF
TGTGCCAGTAGTAGGTCGAGCAATGAGCAGTTCTTC
>NA|TRBJ1-5|TRBV24-1|NA
CATSAAGNQPQHF
TGTGCCACCAGTGCGGCGGGCAATCAGCCCCAGCATTTT
>NA|TRBJ2-7|TRBV11-2|NA
CASSLRGEQYF
TGTGCCAGCAGCTTACGGGGCGAGCAGTACTTC
>NA|TRBJ2-7|TRBV19|NA
CASSIGQGLDEQYF
TGTGCCAGTAGTATAGGGCAGGGTTTGGACGAGCAGTACTTC
>NA|TRBJ2-3|TRBV19|NA
CASSDKAGDTQYF
TGTGCCAGTAGCGACAAGGCTGGAGATACGCAGTATTTT
>NA|TRBJ2-1|TRBV6-5|once
CASLTRQAGEQFF
TGTGCCAGCCTCACGCGGCAAGCCGGTGAGCAGTTCTTC
>NA|TRBJ1-1|TRBV6-5|once
CASSYLSTGRRTEAFF
TGTGCCAGCAGTTACCTATCGACAGGCAGGAGGACTGAAGCTTTCTTT
>TRBD1|TRBJ1-5|TRBV30|NA
CAWGQGSLEQPQHF
TGTGCCTGGGGACAGGGTAGTCTGGAGCAGCCCCAGCATTTT
>NA|TRBJ2-2|TRBV18|once
CASSQRSRTGELFF
TGTGCCAGCTCCCAAAGATCGCGCACCGGGGAGCTGTTTTTT
>NA|TRBJ1-2|TRBV7-9|NA
CASGENYGYTF
TGTGCCAGCGGAGAAAACTATGGCTACACCTTC
>NA|TRBJ2-1|TRBV5-6|once
CASSLAQRKTYNEQFF
TGTGCCAGCAGCTTGGCCCAGCGGAAAACCTACAATGAGCAGTTCTTC
>NA|TRBJ2-7|TRBV5-1|few
CASSLDPGLPEQYF
TGCGCCAGCAGCTTAGACCCGGGATTACCCGAGCAGTACTTC
>NA|TRBJ2-1|TRBV11-3|NA
CASSRSGRTLNEQFF
TGTGCCAGCAGCCGTTCAGGGCGAACCTTAAATGAGCAGTTCTTC